Below are 18 T cell receptor beta chains sequenced from a single sample in a study of T cells in localized non-small cell lung cancer. This table comes from immunoSEQ multiplex PCR, and its TCRdb copy is limited to in-frame clones, with some not included. The sample carries some 53,000 clones, about nine tenths recorded once. The sample here was peripheral blood, taken before any cancer treatment. These receptors all come from a male donor aged 60 or over with stage III squamous cell lung carcinoma.

This chain uses TRBV19 with TRBJ2-1; 7 bases are shared with TRBD2. Germline trimming cut 1 base from V and 9 bases from J; bases unmatched to any gene: 3. This CDR3 spans 13 amino acids. The germline V gene encodes CDR1 LNHDA and CDR2 SQIVND (reference sequence). CDR3 region: CASSIAGGSEQFF. As DNA, the CDR3 is TGTGCCAGTAGTATAGCGGGAGGTAGTGAGCAGTTCTTC.

The CDR3 DNA follows: TGTGCCAGCAGCTTGAAAGGTGAGCAGTTCTTC. This sequence encodes CASSLKGEQFF. The chain uses TRBV5-6 and TRBJ2-1; no definite D call. This CDR3 spans 11 amino acids. V lost 1 base and J lost 9, with 5 bases in between. Germline CDR1 and CDR2: SGHDT and YYEEEE.

The chain couples TRBV11-3 to TRBJ1-1, with TRBD1 matching 8 bases. The CDR3 covers 14 residues. With V trimmed by 6 bases and J by 0 bases, 3 bases remained unmatched. The germline V gene has CDR1 SGHNT and CDR2 YENEEA. The CDR3 spells CASSPQGVNTEAFF. The CDR3 DNA reads as TGTGCCAGCAGTCCACAGGGGGTGAACACTGAAGCTTTCTTT.

The chain combines TRBV7-3 with TRBJ2-3; D ambiguous. Germline CDR1 and CDR2: SGHTA and FQGTGA. V was shortened by 0 bases and J by 8 bases, with 9 bases between the two germline ends. CDR3 length equals 13 residues. CDR3: CASSLTNTGTQYF. CDR3 sequence (DNA): TGTGCCAGCAGCTTAACAAACACGGGTACGCAGTATTTT.

This chain connects TRBV29-1 to TRBJ2-7; D is unclear. Germline V lookup: CDR1 SQVTM, CDR2 ANQGSEA. V gave up 8 bases and J gave up 6 bases, with 14 bases separating them. CDR3 length equals 11 residues. The CDR3 DNA is TGCAGCACAACGAACGGTGGCGAGCAGTACTTC. As protein: CSTTNGGEQYF.

The chain couples TRBV5-1 to TRBJ1-1; no reliable D call. The germline CDR1 and CDR2 sequences are SGHRS and YFSETQ. The CDR3 spans 15 residues. V was trimmed by 2 bases and J by 0 bases, leaving 11 bases between them. The CDR3 DNA reads TGCGCCAGCAGCTTTTACGGGGAGGTGAACACTGAAGCTTTCTTT. Protein: CASSFYGEVNTEAFF.

V gene TRBV4-1 combines with J gene TRBJ2-3; TRBD2 matches at 7 bases. Germline CDR1 reads MGHRA; CDR2 reads YSYEKL. This CDR3 is 15 amino acids long. Germline trimming cut 8 bases from V and 2 bases from J; bases unmatched to any gene: 10. CDR3 nucleotides: TGCGCCAGCGCCGGGGCTAGCGGTTTCACAGATACGCAGTATTTT. This gives the protein CASAGASGFTDTQYF.

The V and J genes are TRBV5-4 and TRBJ1-2, with D maybe TRBD1 (5 bases). V was shortened by 0 bases and J by 3 bases, with 15 bases between the two germline ends. This CDR3 is 16 amino acids long. CDR1 is SGHNT and CDR2 is YYREEE in the germline V gene (reference sequence). As DNA, the CDR3 is TGTGCCAGCAGCTTGGCCGCACAGGCCGAAGACTATGGCTACACCTTC. Its translation: CASSLAAQAEDYGYTF.

The rearrangement joins TRBV7-3 to TRBJ1-1, with D perhaps matching TRBD1 (5 bases). Germline CDR1 and CDR2: SGHTA and FQGTGA. The CDR3 extends over 14 amino acids. V shed 6 bases and J shed 3 bases, with 14 bases lying between them. CDR3 coding DNA: TGTGCCAGCAGGGAGGGGTGGGTGTACACTGAAGCTTTCTTT. The encoded protein is CASREGWVYTEAFF.

The V call is TRBV30, the J call TRBJ2-1; no clear D. Looked up from germline, CDR1 is GTSNPN and CDR2 is SVGIG (reference sequence). Between the trimmed V and J ends, which lost 2 bases and 3 bases, there was a span of 11 bases. The CDR3 runs to 14 residues. The DNA for the CDR3 is TGTGCCTGGAGTCGCCATTTGAGCTACAATGAGCAGTTCTTC. This codes for CAWSRHLSYNEQFF.

The V and J genes are TRBV6-5 and TRBJ1-2; maybe TRBD1 (5 bases). The germline CDR1 and CDR2 sequences are MNHEY and SVGAGI. The CDR3 extends over 13 amino acids. V was pared by 5 bases and J by 9 bases, with 16 bases between. The CDR3 DNA reads as TGTGCCAGCAGTGACGGGGCAGGTATTCGCTACACCTTC. Translated, it gives CASSDGAGIRYTF.

The V gene is TRBV10-2, the J gene TRBJ1-5; 7 bases are shared with TRBD1. V lost 6 bases and J lost 3; bases outside the gene matches: 8. Germline-derived CDR1 and CDR2 are WSHSY and SAAADI. CDR3 size: 15 residues. CDR3 loop: CASSVTGADNQPQHF. Written as DNA, the CDR3 is TGCGCCAGCAGCGTTACAGGGGCGGACAATCAGCCCCAGCATTTT.

The rearrangement uses TRBV29-1 and TRBJ2-3; D ambiguous. CDR1 is SQVTM and CDR2 is ANQGSEA in the germline V gene. This CDR3 has 12 amino acids. V was trimmed by 7 bases and J by 2 bases, leaving 10 bases between them. The CDR3 bases are TGCAGCGCCCAGGAATCCACAGATACGCAGTATTTT. Translating it yields CSAQESTDTQYF.

The genes are TRBV28 and TRBJ1-5; D call uncertain. The length of the CDR3 is 15 residues. Trimming removed 5 bases at V and 0 bases at J, with 11 bases between. Germline loops: CDR1 MDHEN, CDR2 SYDVKM. The CDR3 is CASSQNKGSNQPQHF. Written as DNA, the CDR3 is TGTGCCAGCAGTCAAAATAAGGGTAGCAATCAGCCCCAGCATTTT.

The chain joins TRBV30 to TRBJ1-2; the D is unclear. The CDR3 is made up of 15 amino acids. V was pared by 5 bases and J by 8 bases, with 24 bases between. Germline-derived CDR1 and CDR2 are GTSNPN and SVGIG (reference sequence). The CDR3: CAWGGPEIPWRGYTF. Here the CDR3 DNA reads TGTGCCTGGGGTGGGCCGGAGATCCCCTGGAGGGGCTACACCTTC. Complete variable domain (other parts from reference TRBV30 and TRBJ1-2): SQTIHQWPATLVQPVGSPLSLECTVEGTSNPNLYWYRQAAGRGLQLLFYSVGIGQISSEVPQNLSASRPQDRQFILSSKKLLLSDSGFYLCAWGGPEIPWRGYTFGSGTRLTVV.

J is TRBJ2-1 and V is TRBV20-1; D unresolved. Germline V gene lookup returns CDR1 DFQATT and CDR2 SNEGSKA (reference sequence). V dropped 3 bases and J dropped 9 bases, with 6 bases sitting between them. This CDR3 contains 10 residues. The CDR3 sequence: CSASDGEQFF. CDR3 bases: TGCAGTGCTAGCGACGGTGAGCAGTTCTTC.

CDR3 nucleotide sequence: TGCACCAGCCTCCGGCGGGGCGACACCGGGGAGCTGTTTTTT. Its translation: CTSLRRGDTGELFF. V usage is TRBV1 and J usage is TRBJ2-2; the table's D call of TRBD2 was not tested on the DNA. TRBV1 is assigned pseudogene status. The CDR3 is 14 amino acids.

The CDR3 bases are TGTGCCAGCAGCGTAGGAGGGACAGATACGCAGTATTTT. Translation: CASSVGGTDTQYF. The chain has TRBV9 and TRBJ2-3; TRBD2 might be the D (5 bases). This CDR3 contains 13 residues. Germline values: CDR1 SGDLS, CDR2 YYNGEE. V lost 0 bases and J lost 3, with 5 bases in between.